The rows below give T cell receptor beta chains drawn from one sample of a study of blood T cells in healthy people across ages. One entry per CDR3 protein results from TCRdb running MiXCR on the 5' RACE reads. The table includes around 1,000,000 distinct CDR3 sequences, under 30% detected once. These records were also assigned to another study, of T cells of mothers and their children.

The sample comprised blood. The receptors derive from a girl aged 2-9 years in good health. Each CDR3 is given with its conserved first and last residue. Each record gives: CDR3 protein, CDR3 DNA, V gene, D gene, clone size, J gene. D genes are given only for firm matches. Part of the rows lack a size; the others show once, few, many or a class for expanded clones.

CDR3 protein: CASSPDGGLGETQYF
CDR3 DNA: TGTGCCAGCAGCCCCGATGGTGGTTTGGGGGAGACCCAGTACTTC
V gene: TRBV7-3
D gene: -
clone size: -
J gene: TRBJ2-5

CDR3 protein: CASSLISGVDGYTF
CDR3 DNA: TGTGCCAGCAGCTTAATTTCGGGAGTTGATGGCTACACCTTC
V gene: TRBV7-8
D gene: -
clone size: few
J gene: TRBJ1-2

CDR3 protein: CASSDPVLAGETQYF
CDR3 DNA: TGTGCCAGCAGTGACCCGGTCCTCGCAGGAGAGACCCAGTACTTC
V gene: TRBV6-1
D gene: -
clone size: -
J gene: TRBJ2-5

CDR3 protein: CASSLFLSDNEQFF
CDR3 DNA: TGTGCCAGCAGCTTATTCCTGTCAGACAATGAGCAGTTCTTC
V gene: TRBV7-9
D gene: -
clone size: -
J gene: TRBJ2-1

CDR3 protein: CASSLYSGDTPLHF
CDR3 DNA: TGTGCCAGCAGCTTATATTCAGGGGATACGCCCCTCCACTTT
V gene: TRBV7-9
D gene: -
clone size: few
J gene: TRBJ1-6

CDR3 protein: CSGGEEGEAFF
CDR3 DNA: TGCAGCGGCGGAGAAGAGGGTGAAGCTTTCTTT
V gene: TRBV29-1
D gene: -
clone size: -
J gene: TRBJ1-1

CDR3 protein: CASSQDAHTTGVRVNEQFF
CDR3 DNA: TGCGCCAGCAGCCAAGACGCCCACACCACAGGGGTACGGGTCAATGAGCAGTTCTTC
V gene: TRBV5-1
D gene: TRBD1
clone size: -
J gene: TRBJ2-1

CDR3 protein: CASSLIGSSDEQFF
CDR3 DNA: TGTGCCAGCAGCTTAATCGGTAGTTCAGATGAGCAGTTCTTC
V gene: TRBV7-3
D gene: -
clone size: -
J gene: TRBJ2-1

CDR3 protein: CASDPGGLGELFF
CDR3 DNA: TGCGCCAGCGATCCAGGCGGTCTGGGGGAGCTGTTTTTT
V gene: TRBV5-1
D gene: -
clone size: -
J gene: TRBJ2-2

CDR3 protein: CASSYLASGYNEQFF
CDR3 DNA: TGTGCCAGCAGTTACTTGGCGAGTGGGTACAATGAGCAGTTCTTC
V gene: TRBV6-5
D gene: -
clone size: few
J gene: TRBJ2-1

CDR3 protein: CASSGAGTRYEQYF
CDR3 DNA: TGTGCCAGCAGCGGGGCTGGGACTAGATACGAGCAGTACTTC
V gene: TRBV7-2
D gene: TRBD2
clone size: -
J gene: TRBJ2-7

CDR3 protein: CASSQQGRRSYEQYF
CDR3 DNA: TGTGCCAGCAGTCAACAGGGTCGGCGTTCCTACGAGCAGTACTTC
V gene: TRBV5-6
D gene: -
clone size: -
J gene: TRBJ2-7